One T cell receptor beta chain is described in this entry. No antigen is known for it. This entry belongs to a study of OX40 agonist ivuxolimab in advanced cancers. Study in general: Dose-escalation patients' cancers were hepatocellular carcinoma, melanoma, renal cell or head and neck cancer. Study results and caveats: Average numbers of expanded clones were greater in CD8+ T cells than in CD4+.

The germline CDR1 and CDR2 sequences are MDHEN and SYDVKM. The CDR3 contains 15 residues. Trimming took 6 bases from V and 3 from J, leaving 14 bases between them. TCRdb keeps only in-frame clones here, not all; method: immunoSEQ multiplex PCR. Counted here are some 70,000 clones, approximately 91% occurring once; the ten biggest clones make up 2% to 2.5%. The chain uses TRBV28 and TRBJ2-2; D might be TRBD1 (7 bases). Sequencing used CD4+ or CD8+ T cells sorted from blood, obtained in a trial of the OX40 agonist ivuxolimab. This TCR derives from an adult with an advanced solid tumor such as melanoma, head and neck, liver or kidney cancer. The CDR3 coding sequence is TGTGCCAGCAGCCCCAGGGGGGTGGACACCGGGGAGCTGTTTTTT. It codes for CASSPRGVDTGELFF.